The sequence of this TCR beta chain was determined in a study of Graves' ophthalmopathy and Graves' hyperthyroidism. This clonotype was counted between two and nine times. Its antigen remains unknown. Overall study results and limits: Most thyroid clonotypes expanded beyond 0.001 frequency were also found in blood.

V lost 8 bases and J 4 bases, leaving 14 bases between the germline ends. The CDR3 runs to 13 residues. From germline, CDR1 is LGHNT and CDR2 FRNRAP. Pregnant or lactating patients and those with other autoimmune diseases or uncontrolled infections were excluded. The evidence that diagnosis relied on was clinical symptoms, serum thyroxine, TRAb, thyroid ultrasound and orbital computed tomography. Scientists amplified the TCR beta CDR3 regions from RNA transcripts. Amplification began with first-round RT-PCR using HTBI primers, then second-round multiplex PCR was performed. TCRdb analysed the multiplex PCR reads with MiXCR anew, one entry per CDR3 protein. The sample holds about 740,000 distinct CDR3 sequences; roughly 40% are singletons and the top ten take 40% to 55%.

J is TRBJ1-1 and V is TRBV12-5; no clear D. The clonotype originates from an adult man with Graves' ophthalmopathy. The sequenced material came from peripheral blood. CDR3 amino acids: CASSPSMGTEAFF. The CDR3 DNA follows: TGTGCTAGTAGTCCCTCTATGGGCACTGAAGCTTTCTTT.